The source of this TCR beta chain is a study of CD8 T cells in ankylosing spondylitis. From the 5' RACE reads, TCRdb called clonotypes with MiXCR, one entry per CDR3 protein. Here the sample spans hundreds of thousands of distinct CDR3 sequences, approximately 10% being singletons. Concerning this clonotype: Antigen: not known.

Germline V gene lookup returns CDR1 MNHEY and CDR2 SVGEGT. There are 16 residues in the CDR3. V lost 7 bases, J lost 5 bases, and 21 bases lay in between. Notes on the study in general: There was a TCR beta motif, made of several highly homologous variants, that appeared characteristic of ankylosing spondylitis blood. Disease-linked clones bore a CD8+ phenotype and were relatively rare in peripheral blood.

The origin of this receptor is a male donor with ankylosing spondylitis. Sequencing was done on a sample of blood, either unsorted or a sorted T cell fraction (not recorded which). This chain uses TRBV6-2 or TRBV6-3 with TRBJ1-5, with a weak D call TRBD1 (6 bases). CDR3 in amino acids: CASKPPGAGADQPQHF. The CDR3 region has the DNA TGTGCCAGCAAACCCCCCGGGGCAGGGGCAGATCAGCCCCAGCATTTT.